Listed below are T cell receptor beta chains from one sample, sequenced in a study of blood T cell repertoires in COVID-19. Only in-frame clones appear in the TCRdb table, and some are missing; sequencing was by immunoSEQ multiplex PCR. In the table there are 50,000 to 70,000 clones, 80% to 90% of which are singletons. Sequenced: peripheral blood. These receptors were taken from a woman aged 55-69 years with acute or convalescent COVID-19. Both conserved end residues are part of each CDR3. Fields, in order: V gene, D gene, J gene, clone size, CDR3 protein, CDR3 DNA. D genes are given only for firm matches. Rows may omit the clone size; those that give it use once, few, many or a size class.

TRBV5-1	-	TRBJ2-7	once	CASSPAGSNEQYF	TGCGCCAGCAGCCCCGCCGGGTCGAACGAGCAGTACTTC
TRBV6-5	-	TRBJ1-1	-	CASSYQRSGTEAFF	TGTGCCAGCAGTTACCAGAGGTCGGGGACTGAAGCTTTCTTT
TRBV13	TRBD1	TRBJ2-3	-	CASSFAGGDTQYF	TGTGCCAGCAGCTTCGCAGGGGGCGATACGCAGTATTTT
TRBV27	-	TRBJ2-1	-	CASSRVGLMDEQFF	TGTGCCAGCAGTCGGGTTGGCCTTATGGATGAGCAGTTCTTC
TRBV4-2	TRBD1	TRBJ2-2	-	CASSPFGETGGTGELFF	TGTGCCAGCAGCCCCTTCGGGGAGACAGGGGGGACCGGGGAGCTGTTTTTT
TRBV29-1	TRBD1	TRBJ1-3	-	CSAVYRGISGNTIYF	TGCAGCGCTGTTTACAGGGGAATATCTGGAAACACCATATATTTT
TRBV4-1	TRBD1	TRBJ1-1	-	CASSPRKGGESLAFF	TGCGCCAGCAGCCCACGCAAAGGGGGCGAATCGTTGGCTTTCTTT
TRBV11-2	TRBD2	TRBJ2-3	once	CASSLTTSGGVVRRDF	TGTGCCAGCAGCCTCACGACTAGCGGGGGGGTCGTACGTAGGGATTTT
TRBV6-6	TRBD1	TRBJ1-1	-	CASTDRVGTEAFF	TGTGCCAGCACGGACAGGGTGGGGACTGAAGCTTTCTTT
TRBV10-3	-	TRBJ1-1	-	CAISDVAPLNTEAFF	TGTGCCATCAGTGACGTGGCACCCCTGAACACTGAAGCTTTCTTT
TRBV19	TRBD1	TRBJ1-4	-	CASRGGQAPNEKLFF	TGTGCCAGTAGGGGTGGACAGGCGCCTAATGAAAAACTGTTTTTT
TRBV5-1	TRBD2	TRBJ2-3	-	CASSQAGGSGGWDTQYF	TGCGCCAGCAGCCAGGCCGGGGGTAGCGGGGGATGGGATACGCAGTATTTT
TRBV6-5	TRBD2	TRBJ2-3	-	CASRFSGGITDTQYF	TGTGCCAGCAGATTTAGCGGGGGAATCACAGATACGCAGTATTTT
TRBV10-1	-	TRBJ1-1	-	CASSVKRSGNTEAFF	TGCGCCAGCAGTGTAAAGCGGAGTGGGAACACTGAAGCTTTCTTT
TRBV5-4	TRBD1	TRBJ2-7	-	CASRRGQGVSYEQYF	TGTGCCAGCAGACGCGGACAGGGGGTTAGCTACGAGCAGTACTTC
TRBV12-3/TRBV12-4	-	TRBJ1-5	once	CASASTQDQPQHF	TGTGCCAGCGCTTCAACACAAGATCAGCCCCAGCATTTT
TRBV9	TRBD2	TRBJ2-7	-	CASSPSPGLAGGYEQYF	TGTGCCAGCAGCCCATCGCCGGGACTAGCGGGGGGTTACGAGCAGTACTTC
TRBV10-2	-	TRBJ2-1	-	CASSDRLAVNEQFF	TGCGCCAGCAGTGACCGGCTAGCCGTCAATGAGCAGTTCTTC
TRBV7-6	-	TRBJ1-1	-	CASSQRDTNTEAFF	TGTGCCAGCAGCCAACGGGACACAAACACTGAAGCTTTCTTT
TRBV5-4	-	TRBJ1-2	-	CASSLDSYGYTF	TGTGCCAGCAGCTTGGACAGTTATGGCTACACCTTC
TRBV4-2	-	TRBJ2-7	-	CASSQDRPDRGYEQYF	TGTGCCAGCAGCCAAGACCGACCAGATAGGGGATACGAGCAGTACTTC
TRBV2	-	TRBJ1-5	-	CASVREWGNQPQHF	TGTGCCAGCGTTCGGGAGTGGGGCAATCAGCCCCAGCATTTT